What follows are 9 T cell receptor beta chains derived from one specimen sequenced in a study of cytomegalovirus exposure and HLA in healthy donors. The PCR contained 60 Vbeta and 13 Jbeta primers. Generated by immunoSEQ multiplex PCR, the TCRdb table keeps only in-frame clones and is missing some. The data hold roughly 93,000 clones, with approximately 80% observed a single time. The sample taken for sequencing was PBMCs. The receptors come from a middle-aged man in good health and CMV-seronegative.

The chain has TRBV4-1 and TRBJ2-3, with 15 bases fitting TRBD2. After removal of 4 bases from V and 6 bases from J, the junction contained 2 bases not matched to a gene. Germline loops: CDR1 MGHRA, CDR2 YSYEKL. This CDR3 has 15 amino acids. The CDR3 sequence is CASSRTSGGVDTQYF. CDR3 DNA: TGCGCCAGCAGCCGGACTAGCGGGGGGGTGGATACGCAGTATTTT.

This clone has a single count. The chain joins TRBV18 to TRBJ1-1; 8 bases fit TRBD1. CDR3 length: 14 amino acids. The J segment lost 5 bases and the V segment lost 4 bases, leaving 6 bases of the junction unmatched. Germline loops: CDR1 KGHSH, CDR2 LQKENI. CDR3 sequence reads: CASSLNDRGTEAFF. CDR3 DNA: TGTGCCAGCTCACTAAACGACAGGGGTACTGAAGCTTTCTTT.

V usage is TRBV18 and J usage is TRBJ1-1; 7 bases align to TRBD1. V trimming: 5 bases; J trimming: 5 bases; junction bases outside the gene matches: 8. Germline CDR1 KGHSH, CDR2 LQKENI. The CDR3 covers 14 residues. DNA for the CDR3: TGTGCCAGCTCAGGGACAGCTTGGGAGACTGAAGCTTTCTTT. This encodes CASSGTAWETEAFF.

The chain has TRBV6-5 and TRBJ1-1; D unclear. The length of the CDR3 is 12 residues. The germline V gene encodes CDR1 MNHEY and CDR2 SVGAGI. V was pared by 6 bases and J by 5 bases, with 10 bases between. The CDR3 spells CASSKIATEAFF. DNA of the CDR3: TGTGCCAGCAGCAAGATAGCGACTGAAGCTTTCTTT.

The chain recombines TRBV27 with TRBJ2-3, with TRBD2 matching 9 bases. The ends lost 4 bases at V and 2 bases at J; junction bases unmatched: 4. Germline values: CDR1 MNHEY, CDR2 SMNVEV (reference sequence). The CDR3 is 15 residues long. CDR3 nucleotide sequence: TGTGCCAGCAGTTGGATAGCGGGGGCCACAGATACGCAGTATTTT. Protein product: CASSWIAGATDTQYF.

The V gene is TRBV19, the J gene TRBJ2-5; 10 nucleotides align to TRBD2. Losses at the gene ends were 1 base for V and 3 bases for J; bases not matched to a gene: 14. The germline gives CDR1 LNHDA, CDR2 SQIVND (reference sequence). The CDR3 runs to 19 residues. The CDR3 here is CASSIVPLAGKSFEETQYF. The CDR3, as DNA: TGTGCCAGTAGTATAGTACCACTAGCGGGGAAATCGTTCGAAGAGACCCAGTACTTC.

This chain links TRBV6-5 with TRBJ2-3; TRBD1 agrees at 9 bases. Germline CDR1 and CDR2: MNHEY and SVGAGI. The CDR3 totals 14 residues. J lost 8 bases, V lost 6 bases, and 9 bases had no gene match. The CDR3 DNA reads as TGTGCCAGCAGGCGCGGGACAGGGTTAGGTACGCAGTATTTT. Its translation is CASRRGTGLGTQYF.

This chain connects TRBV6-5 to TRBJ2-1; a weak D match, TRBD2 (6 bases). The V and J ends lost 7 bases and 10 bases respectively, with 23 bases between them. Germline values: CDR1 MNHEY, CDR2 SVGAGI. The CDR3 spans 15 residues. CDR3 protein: CASNSRGAPLVEQFF. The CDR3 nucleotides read TGTGCCAGCAATTCCCGCGGGGCCCCTTTGGTGGAGCAGTTCTTC.

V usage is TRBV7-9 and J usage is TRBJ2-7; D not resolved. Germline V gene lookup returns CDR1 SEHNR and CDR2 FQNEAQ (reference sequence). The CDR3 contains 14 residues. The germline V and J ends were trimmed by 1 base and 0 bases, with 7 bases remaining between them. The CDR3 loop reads CASSLVPDSYEQYF. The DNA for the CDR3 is TGTGCCAGCAGCTTAGTTCCAGACTCCTACGAGCAGTACTTC.